These T cell receptor beta chains were read from a single sample in a study of T cells in Graves' hyperthyroidism and ophthalmopathy. One entry per CDR3 protein, called by TCRdb with MiXCR from the multiplex PCR reads. The sample consists of about 640,000 distinct CDR3 sequences, less than 25% of them appearing once. Material for sequencing was blood. The receptors stem from a man aged 30 to 45 with Graves' ophthalmopathy. CDR3s leave out the opening cysteine and the closing phenylalanine or tryptophan. Fields, in order: J gene, CDR3 length, V gene, CDR3 protein.

J: TRBJ2-1
length: 14
V: TRBV10-3
CDR3: AISDPGARSNNEQF

J: TRBJ2-7
length: 12
V: TRBV7-8
CDR3: ASSLYGGLGEQY

J: TRBJ2-3
length: 11
V: TRBV11-2
CDR3: ASSLELADTQY

J: TRBJ1-1
length: 13
V: TRBV6-2/TRBV6-3
CDR3: ASSTRDRLNTEAF

J: TRBJ2-7
length: 13
V: TRBV28
CDR3: ASSQLQGTSYEQY

J: TRBJ1-2
length: 10
V: TRBV19
CDR3: ASSSENYGYT

J: TRBJ2-3
length: 12
V: TRBV20-1
CDR3: SAPASTLTDTQY

J: TRBJ2-1
length: 14
V: TRBV7-2
CDR3: ASSLEAGSSYNEQF

J: TRBJ2-2
length: 10
V: TRBV30
CDR3: AWTHGGGELF

J: TRBJ1-2
length: 12
V: TRBV28
CDR3: ASSVDREYRGYT

J: TRBJ2-7
length: 13
V: TRBV3-1
CDR3: ASSQGSGGAYEQY

J: TRBJ2-7
length: 13
V: TRBV7-2
CDR3: ASSLGGDLSYEQY

J: TRBJ2-1
length: 14
V: TRBV11-2
CDR3: ASSPRRWRAYNEQF

J: TRBJ1-5
length: 11
V: TRBV6-5
CDR3: ASSYSISQPQH

J: TRBJ2-2
length: 14
V: TRBV28
CDR3: ASSPRMLPNTGELF

J: TRBJ1-1
length: 13
V: TRBV6-1
CDR3: ASSRGPGVNTEAF

J: TRBJ1-2
length: 13
V: TRBV14
CDR3: ASSPRGQPHYGYT

J: TRBJ2-1
length: 11
V: TRBV29-1
CDR3: SVEEGLANEQF

J: TRBJ2-1
length: 14
V: TRBV11-2
CDR3: ASSLGSGSTYNEQF

J: TRBJ2-7
length: 13
V: TRBV19
CDR3: ASSMLGVVGSEQY

J: TRBJ2-7
length: 12
V: TRBV11-2
CDR3: ASSLGAASYEQY

J: TRBJ1-2
length: 13
V: TRBV12-3/TRBV12-4
CDR3: ASRKLGHDSYGYT

J: TRBJ1-1
length: 13
V: TRBV3-1
CDR3: ASSPEGSARGEAF